This paragraph reports one T cell receptor (beta chain). Its antigen remains unknown. Assay used: immunoSEQ multiplex PCR; TCRdb lists only in-frame clones, some missing. The sample has approximately 120,000 clones, roughly 90% seen once. Germline CDR1 is MDHEN and CDR2 is SYDVKM. The CDR3 totals 14 residues. Trimming took 8 bases from V and 0 from J, leaving 14 bases between them. The data were obtained in a study of cytomegalovirus exposure and HLA in healthy donors. Findings of the study overall: Three chains linked to CMV were shown in vitro to be specific for CMV antigens.

This chain links TRBV28 with TRBJ2-7, with D perhaps matching TRBD1 (5 bases). What was sequenced was PBMCs. The receptor's source is a woman between 18 and 30 years old in good health and CMV-seronegative. CDR3 DNA: TGTGCCAGCGAAGGGGCCTTCGACTCCTACGAGCAGTACTTC. Its translation: CASEGAFDSYEQYF.